The rows below give T cell receptor beta chains drawn from one sample of a study of spatial heterogeneity in lung cancer. TCRdb analysed the 5' RACE reads with MiXCR anew, one entry per CDR3 protein. Of 10,000 to 15,000 distinct CDR3 sequences detected, around 3.7% appear once; the ten largest clones hold 40% to 50%. The sample was PBMCs, taken at surgery. These receptors were taken from a male donor with early-stage non-small cell lung cancer. CDR3s include the opening cysteine and the closing phenylalanine or tryptophan. A D gene is named only where the DNA matches it firmly. Some rows have no size entry. The others give once, few or many, or a class for an expanded clone.

cdr3_aa,cdr3_nt,j_call,v_call,clone_size,d_call
CASSLGKIGEQFF,TGTGCCAGCAGCTTGGGGAAAATCGGTGAGCAGTTCTTC,TRBJ2-1,TRBV7-3,many,.
CASSAQLSETQYF,TGTGCCAGCAGCGCTCAGCTCTCGGAGACCCAGTACTTC,TRBJ2-5,TRBV9,many,.
CSVDRDRATNYGYTF,TGCAGTGTTGACCGGGACAGGGCAACTAACTATGGCTACACCTTC,TRBJ1-2,TRBV20-1,many,TRBD1
CASSLAVPGGTLNGYTF,TGTGCCAGCAGCTTGGCAGTGCCAGGGGGCACACTAAATGGCTACACCTTC,TRBJ1-2,TRBV5-5,many,TRBD1
CASSFTGQGSSGGELFF,TGTGCCAGCAGCTTCACGGGACAGGGGTCTTCCGGCGGGGAGCTGTTTTTT,TRBJ2-2,TRBV7-2,many,TRBD1
CAVRGANEQFF,TGTGCCGTCCGGGGGGCGAATGAGCAGTTCTTC,TRBJ2-1,TRBV6-2/TRBV6-3,many,.
CSARWGVGSGANVLTF,TGCAGTGCTAGATGGGGCGTAGGCTCTGGGGCCAACGTCCTGACTTTC,TRBJ2-6,TRBV20-1,.,.
CSASRLAGSTDTQYF,TGCAGTGCTAGCAGGCTAGCGGGAAGCACAGATACGCAGTATTTT,TRBJ2-3,TRBV20-1,medium-sized,TRBD2
CASSPVSGQVGETQYF,TGCGCCAGCAGCCCCGTTTCGGGACAGGTGGGCGAGACCCAGTACTTC,TRBJ2-5,TRBV5-1,few,TRBD1
CATSEPRGNTGELFF,TGTGCCACCAGTGAACCAAGGGGGAACACCGGGGAGCTGTTTTTT,TRBJ2-2,TRBV24-1,many,.
CASSQDPGQGPTDTQYF,TGCGCCAGCAGCCAAGATCCCGGCCAGGGCCCCACAGATACGCAGTATTTT,TRBJ2-3,TRBV4-3,many,.
CASRPGRDRSGNTIYF,TGTGCCAGCCGACCGGGGAGGGACAGGAGTGGAAACACCATATATTTT,TRBJ1-3,TRBV6-5,many,TRBD1
CASSRPYQETQYF,TGTGCCAGCAGTCGTCCATATCAAGAGACCCAGTACTTC,TRBJ2-5,TRBV28,many,.
CASSLGRTNTDTQYF,TGTGCCAGCAGCTTGGGGAGGACTAACACAGATACGCAGTATTTT,TRBJ2-3,TRBV7-9,many,.
CASSPTPMGGANVLTF,TGTGCCAGCAGCCCGACACCTATGGGGGGGGCCAACGTCCTGACTTTC,TRBJ2-6,TRBV11-2,many,.
CASSLVGTSAIFSYEQYF,TGTGCCAGCAGCTTAGTTGGGACTAGCGCTATTTTTTCCTACGAGCAGTACTTC,TRBJ2-7,TRBV11-2,many,TRBD2
CASSYVYEQYF,TGTGCCAGCAGCTACGTCTACGAGCAGTACTTC,TRBJ2-7,TRBV25-1,many,.
CSARVRGKGGNQPQHF,TGCAGTGCTAGAGTACGTGGCAAAGGGGGCAATCAGCCCCAGCATTTT,TRBJ1-5,TRBV20-1,many,.
CASSSQGTSLETQYF,TGTGCCAGCAGTTCCCAGGGGACCTCGTTGGAGACCCAGTACTTC,TRBJ2-5,TRBV12-3/TRBV12-4,many,.
CASSLGSSYNEQFF,TGTGCCAGCAGCTTAGGCAGCTCCTACAATGAGCAGTTCTTC,TRBJ2-1,TRBV7-2,many,.
CASRGGFNQPQHF,TGTGCCAGCAGGGGGGGATTCAATCAGCCCCAGCATTTT,TRBJ1-5,TRBV6-2/TRBV6-3,many,.
CASSLRAVSTDTQYF,TGTGCCAGCAGCTTGAGAGCGGTTAGCACAGATACGCAGTATTTT,TRBJ2-3,TRBV7-2,many,.
CSARDIDENTGELFF,TGCAGTGCTAGAGATATCGACGAGAACACCGGGGAGCTGTTTTTT,TRBJ2-2,TRBV20-1,medium-sized,.
CSAREPGSSTGELFF,TGCAGTGCTAGAGAGCCGGGATCCTCCACCGGGGAGCTGTTTTTT,TRBJ2-2,TRBV20-1,many,.
CASSYRGSTDTQYF,TGTGCCAGCAGCTATAGGGGGAGCACAGATACGCAGTATTTT,TRBJ2-3,TRBV5-6,many,.
CASSSSRTRSEQFF,TGTGCCAGCAGCTCTTCGCGGACTAGGAGTGAGCAGTTCTTC,TRBJ2-1,TRBV11-1,many,TRBD2
CASSPRTSGTTDTQYF,TGTGCCAGCTCACCCCGGACTAGCGGGACAACAGATACGCAGTATTTT,TRBJ2-3,TRBV18,few,TRBD2
CASSHGPNTEAFF,TGTGCCAGCAGCCACGGACCGAACACTGAAGCTTTCTTT,TRBJ1-1,TRBV7-2,many,.